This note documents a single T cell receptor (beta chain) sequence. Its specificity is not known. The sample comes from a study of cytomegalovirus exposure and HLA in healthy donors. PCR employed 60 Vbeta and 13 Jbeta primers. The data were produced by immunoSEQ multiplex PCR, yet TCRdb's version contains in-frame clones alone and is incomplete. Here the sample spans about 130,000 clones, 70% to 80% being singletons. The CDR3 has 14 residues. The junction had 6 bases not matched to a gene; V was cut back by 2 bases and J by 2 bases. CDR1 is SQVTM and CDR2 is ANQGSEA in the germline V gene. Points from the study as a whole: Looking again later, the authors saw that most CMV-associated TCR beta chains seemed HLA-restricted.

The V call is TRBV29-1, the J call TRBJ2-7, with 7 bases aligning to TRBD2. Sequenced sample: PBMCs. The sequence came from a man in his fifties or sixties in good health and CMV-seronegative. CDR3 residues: CSVESSGGPYEQYF. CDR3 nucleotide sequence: TGCAGCGTTGAAAGTTCGGGGGGACCCTACGAGCAGTACTTC.